This T cell receptor (beta chain) derives from a study of T cells in Graves' hyperthyroidism and ophthalmopathy (dated by TCRdb to between 2018 and 2021). Regarding the research as a whole: Peripheral blood was sampled at the time of initial diagnosis, prior to any treatment. To identify distinguishing TCR V-J signatures, a discovery cohort of 90 to 100 patients was used, comprising 43 with Graves' ophthalmopathy and 57 with stable Graves' hyperthyroidism. Whether ophthalmopathy could be predicted prospectively was tested in an independent validation cohort made up of some 20 hyperthyroidism patients plus 17 patients who later progressed to ophthalmopathy. The 75 to 100 discovery patients were randomly divided into training and test sets at a 7:3 ratio. In six Graves' hyperthyroidism patients, the study also compared T-cell repertoires from thyroid tissue with T-cell repertoires from blood. Following sampling, methimazole starting at 30 mg daily was given to hyperthyroidism patients, and high-dose intravenous methylprednisolone was given to ophthalmopathy patients. The paper reports TCR Vbeta CDR3 sequencing of about 140 peripheral blood samples: some 41 ophthalmopathy, 75 to 80 hyperthyroidism and around 17 progressor patients. Overall study outcomes, separate from this receptor: Sample size was not statistically predetermined, and blinding of investigators to group allocation was not performed. Blood samples also contained most of the expanded thyroid clonotypes (frequency above 0.001), which suggests that blood repertoires may reflect thyroid immune responses. In cross-validation, a model built on a 13 V-J signature told ophthalmopathy apart from stable hyperthyroidism with approximately 90% sensitivity and about 81% specificity, and in testing the same model reached 80%/75%. During validation, the model predicted progression to ophthalmopathy a median of approximately six months ahead of onset, with more than 60% sensitivity and 72% to 80% specificity.

V is shortened by 4 bases, J by 0 bases, and the region joining them spans 10 bases. From cysteine to phenylalanine, the CDR3 is 14 amino acids long. Only CDR3 DNA remains: 42 bases, in frame from the first base. CDR1 and CDR2 are drawn from the germline V gene: SNHLY, FYNNEI. Stable Graves' hyperthyroidism was defined as the absence of progression to ophthalmopathy over 18 months of follow-up. Hyperthyroidism patients were newly diagnosed, with disease duration under 2 months, and aged 18 to 65 years. Exclusion was applied to patients with uncontrolled infections, other autoimmune diseases, pregnancy or lactation. Clinical symptoms, serum thyroxine and TRAb, thyroid ultrasound, and orbital computed tomography formed the basis for the diagnoses. Ficoll-Paque density gradient centrifugation was used to isolate PBMCs from about 10 ml of fresh peripheral blood. Total RNA was extracted using Trizol reagent, and RNA quality was assessed on an Agilent 2100 Bioanalyzer.

The TCR beta CDR3 regions were amplified from RNA transcripts. A first-round RT-PCR of the TCR CDR3 used the HTBI primer set with the Qiagen OneStep RT-PCR kit. Libraries were constructed in a second round of multiplex PCR, after which size selection and purification were performed. Libraries were sequenced paired-end with 100 bp reads on an Illumina HiSeq2000. Under the source paper's analysis protocol: SOAPnuke was used to process the raw data, with reads discarded if the reads contained adapters or uncalled bases, had a mean Phred below 15, or lacked an exact constant-primer or identifier match. High-quality paired reads were merged using COPE v1.2.5, and each unique nucleotide sequence was defined as a clonotype. MiTCR v1.1 was used to align the clonotypes against IMGT TRBV, TRBD and TRBJ reference segments. The analysis included only V-J combinations with a frequency above 0.0001, which together covered more than 99% of the repertoires. The TCS score was defined as F50 (clonal expansion) divided by E x V (chaos), with BLOSUM62-based TCRdist calculated between CDR3 peptides within each V-J. Welch's t-statistics and random forest reduced roughly 500 V-J features to about 13, which were used in a naive Bayes classifier (R e1071). The Morisita-Horn index was used to measure how similar the thyroid and blood repertoires were. TCRdb passed the public sequencing reads through fastp at Q25 and MiXCR, retaining productive beta sequences. Here each entry gathers all rows of one CDR3 protein and keeps the most common genes and DNA. The V and J calls and clone size come from TCRdb's table, not from the authors' own analysis. The sample table lists roughly 800,000 distinct CDR3 sequences, 38% of them with a count of one. Of the sample, 8% to 9% falls within the top ten clones.

A note on this clonotype: The specificity of this receptor is unknown. This may be a read error, as it is one base from a much larger clone.

The rearrangement combines TRBV2 with TRBJ2-7, with a tentative D gene TRBD1 over 6 matching bases. The specimen sequenced was blood. This receptor was identified in a man in his late teens or twenties with Graves' hyperthyroidism. Here the CDR3 is given as CASSARDISYEQYF. The sequenced DNA is TGTGCCAGCAGTGCCCGGGACATCTCCTACGAGCAGTACTTC.